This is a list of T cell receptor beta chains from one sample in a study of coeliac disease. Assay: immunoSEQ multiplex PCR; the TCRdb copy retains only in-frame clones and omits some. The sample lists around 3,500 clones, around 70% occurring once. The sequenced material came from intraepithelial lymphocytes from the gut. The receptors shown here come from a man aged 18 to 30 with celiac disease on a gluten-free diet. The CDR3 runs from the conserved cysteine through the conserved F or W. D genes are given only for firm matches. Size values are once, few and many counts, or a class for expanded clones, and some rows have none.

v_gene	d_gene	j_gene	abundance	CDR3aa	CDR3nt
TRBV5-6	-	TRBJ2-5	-	CASSFRETQYF	TGTGCCAGCAGCTTCAGAGAGACCCAGTACTTC
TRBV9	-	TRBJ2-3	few	CASSVDGTGLGHTNTQYF	TGTGCCAGCAGCGTAGACGGAACAGGATTGGGCCACACTAATACGCAGTATTTT
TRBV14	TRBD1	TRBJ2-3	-	CASSPIGQGTSTDTQYF	TGTGCCAGCAGTCCTATCGGACAGGGGACTAGCACAGATACGCAGTATTTT
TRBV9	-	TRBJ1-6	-	CASSGHGGSPLHF	TGTGCCAGCAGCGGACACGGGGGTTCACCCCTCCACTTT
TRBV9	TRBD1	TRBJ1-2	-	CASSLRGQVFLDGYTF	TGTGCCAGCAGCCTTAGGGGACAGGTGTTTCTTGACGGCTACACCTTC
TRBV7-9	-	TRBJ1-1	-	CASSLQGMRSEAFF	TGTGCCAGCAGCTTACAGGGGATGAGGTCTGAAGCTTTCTTT
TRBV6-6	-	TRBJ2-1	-	CASTHRVPKRNEQFF	TGTGCCAGCACCCACCGGGTCCCAAAGCGGAATGAGCAGTTCTTC
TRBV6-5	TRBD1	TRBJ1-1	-	CASSQNRGTEAFF	TGTGCCAGCAGCCAAAACAGGGGCACTGAAGCTTTCTTT
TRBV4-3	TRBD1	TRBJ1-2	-	CASSQDRQGAQYGYTF	TGCGCCAGCAGCCAAGATCGTCAGGGGGCGCAATATGGCTACACCTTC
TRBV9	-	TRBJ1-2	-	CASNRGGSENYGYTF	TGTGCCAGCAATCGAGGAGGATCGGAGAACTATGGCTACACCTTC
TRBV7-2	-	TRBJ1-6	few	CASSLGRVGNSPLHF	TGTGCCAGCAGCTTAGGTCGGGTCGGTAATTCACCCCTCCACTTT
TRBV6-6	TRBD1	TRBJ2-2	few	CASSRDRGWAGELFF	TGTGCCAGCAGCAGGGACAGGGGCTGGGCCGGGGAGCTGTTTTTT
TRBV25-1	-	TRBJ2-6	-	CASSEFRGGANVLTF	TGTGCCAGCAGTGAATTCCGAGGGGGGGCCAACGTCCTGACTTTC
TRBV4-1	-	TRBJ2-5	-	CASSQDGGGRETQYF	TGCGCCAGCAGCCAAGATGGAGGAGGGAGGGAGACCCAGTACTTC
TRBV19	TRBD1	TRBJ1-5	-	CASSTTGQGGRQPQHF	TGTGCCAGTAGTACCACGGGACAGGGAGGACGGCAGCCCCAGCATTTT
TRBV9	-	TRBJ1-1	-	CASSVDTRTEAFF	TGTGCCAGCAGCGTAGATACGAGGACTGAAGCTTTCTTT
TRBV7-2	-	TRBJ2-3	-	CASSLGHSTDTQYF	TGTGCCAGCAGCTTAGGCCACTCAACAGATACGCAGTATTTT
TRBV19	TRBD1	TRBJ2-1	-	CASTGQGVILFF	TGTGCCAGTACCGGACAGGGGGTGATACTGTTCTTC
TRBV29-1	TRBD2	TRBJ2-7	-	CSARTSGAYEQYF	TGCAGCGCGCGGACTAGCGGGGCCTACGAGCAGTACTTC
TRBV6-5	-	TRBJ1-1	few	CASSYEGRGTEAFF	TGTGCCAGCAGTTATGAGGGGCGGGGGACTGAAGCTTTCTTT
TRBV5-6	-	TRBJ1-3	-	CASSLVGASSGNTIYF	TGTGCCAGCAGCTTGGTAGGGGCCTCCTCTGGAAACACCATATATTTT
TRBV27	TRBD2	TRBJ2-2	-	CASSFTSGVSNTGELFF	TGTGCCAGCAGTTTCACTAGCGGGGTTTCGAACACCGGGGAGCTGTTTTTT
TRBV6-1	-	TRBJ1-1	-	CASSERLDTEAFF	TGTGCCAGCAGTGAGAGGCTAGACACTGAAGCTTTCTTT
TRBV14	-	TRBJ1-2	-	CASSQYREGNGYTF	TGTGCCAGCAGCCAATATCGGGAAGGGAATGGCTACACCTTC
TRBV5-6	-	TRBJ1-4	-	CASSTGQPNEKLFF	TGTGCCAGCAGCACCGGACAGCCCAATGAAAAACTGTTTTTT
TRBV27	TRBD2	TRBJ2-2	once	CASSLRHDSGGGRELFF	TGTGCCAGCAGTTTACGTCACGACAGCGGGGGAGGCAGGGAGCTGTTTTTT
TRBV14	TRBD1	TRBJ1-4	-	CASSQPGQTNEKLFF	TGTGCCAGCAGCCAACCGGGACAGACTAATGAAAAACTGTTTTTT
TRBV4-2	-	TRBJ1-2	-	CASSQEAMGGLYGYTF	TGTGCCAGCAGCCAAGAAGCCATGGGGGGTCTCTATGGCTACACCTTC
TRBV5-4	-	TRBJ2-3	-	CASSASTSSTDTQYF	TGTGCCAGCAGCGCTTCGACTAGTAGCACAGATACGCAGTATTTT
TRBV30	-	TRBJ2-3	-	CAWSREGLTDTQYF	TGTGCCTGGAGTAGAGAGGGATTGACGGATACGCAGTATTTT
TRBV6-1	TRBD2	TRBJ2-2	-	CASNSGGTSSGELFF	TGTGCCAGCAACTCGGGAGGGACTTCTAGCGGGGAGCTGTTTTTT
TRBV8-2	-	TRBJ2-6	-	CGNVVTITQSRANVLTF	TGTGGCAACGTTGTCACGATAACACAAAGTCGGGCCAACGTCCTGACTTTC
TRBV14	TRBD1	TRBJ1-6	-	CASSRHPGQPNSPLHF	TGTGCCAGCAGCCGTCACCCGGGACAGCCTAATTCACCCCTCCACTTT
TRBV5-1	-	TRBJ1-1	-	CASSLVGQGTEAFF	TGCGCCAGCAGCTTGGTGGGGCAGGGAACTGAAGCTTTCTTT
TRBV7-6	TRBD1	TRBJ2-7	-	CASSLRDRASEQYF	TGTGCCAGCAGCTTAAGGGACAGGGCATCAGAGCAGTACTTC